This T cell receptor beta chain was documented in a study of graft-versus-host responses after intestinal transplantation. CDR1 is SQVTM, CDR2 ANQGSEA, per germline. The CDR3 has 15 residues. J gave up 6 bases and V 2 bases, and 3 bases lay outside the gene matches. Profiling relied on immunoSEQ multiplex PCR, and the TCRdb table lists in-frame clones only, not all of them. The data hold under 100,000 clones, with around nine tenths observed a single time. This TCR was sampled from a human patient who received an intestinal transplant, so some T cells may come from the graft donor. The chain combines TRBV29-1 with TRBJ2-1, with 14 bases matching TRBD2. The material sequenced was PBMCs, taken about 450 days after intestinal transplant. CDR3 residues: CSVERGTSGGNEQFF. The CDR3 DNA reads as TGCAGCGTTGAAAGGGGGACTAGCGGGGGCAATGAGCAGTTCTTC.